Presented here are 6 T cell receptor beta chains from one specimen sequenced in a study of shared clonotypes between healthy human individuals. Assay: immunoSEQ multiplex PCR; the TCRdb copy retains only in-frame clones and omits some. The table has fewer than 850,000 clones, roughly 70% seen once. Sequenced input: memory CD4+ T cells sorted from blood. The subset was: CD45RA-negative fraction. Every receptor here comes from a woman under 40 in good health.

The rearrangement uses TRBV27 and TRBJ1-1; 8 bases align to TRBD1. The CDR3 has 16 amino acids. Germline V gene lookup returns CDR1 MNHEY and CDR2 SMNVEV (reference sequence). The V and J ends lost 5 bases and 7 bases, in that order; junction bases with no gene match: 15. DNA of the CDR3: TGTGCCAGCAGTCTTACAACCACCGGGACAGGAATTGAAGCTTTCTTT. Translating gives CASSLTTTGTGIEAFF.

This clone was counted between two and nine times. The rearrangement joins TRBV18 to TRBJ2-2, with D possibly TRBD2 on 5 matching bases. Trimming pared 3 bases from V and 3 bases from J, leaving 14 bases between. Germline V gene lookup returns CDR1 KGHSH and CDR2 LQKENI. This CDR3 contains 16 residues. The CDR3 loop reads CASSPTTGTYTGELFF. The CDR3 nucleotides are TGTGCCAGCTCACCGACGACGGGAACCTACACCGGGGAGCTGTTTTTT.

This clone has more than one count but fewer than ten. The chain employs TRBV27 and TRBJ1-1; no reliable D call. This CDR3 has 14 amino acids. V lost 6 bases to trimming and J lost 10 bases, with 21 bases between them. Germline CDR1 is MNHEY and CDR2 is SMNVEV (reference sequence). This CDR3 is CASSPIGNPSRAFF. CDR3 DNA: TGTGCCAGCAGCCCTATCGGCAACCCGAGTAGAGCTTTCTTT.

The chain is built from TRBV27 and TRBJ2-5; TRBD2 matches 8 bases. The J segment lost 3 bases and the V segment lost 0 bases, leaving 12 bases of the junction unmatched. The CDR3 has 18 amino acids. Germline loops: CDR1 MNHEY, CDR2 SMNVEV (reference sequence). CDR3 sequence (DNA): TGTGCCAGCAGTTTATCGTCGGTAGCGGGGAAATGGGAAGAGACCCAGTACTTC. It is translated as CASSLSSVAGKWEETQYF.

The chain links TRBV7-2 to TRBJ1-5; D ambiguous. Trimming left V 1 base short and J 4 bases short, with 11 bases between. Germline values: CDR1 SGHTA, CDR2 FQGNSA. This CDR3 is built from 15 residues. The CDR3 is CASSLEVRGNQPQHF. CDR3 DNA: TGTGCCAGCAGCTTAGAGGTTCGAGGAAATCAGCCCCAGCATTTT.

This sequence joins TRBV28 and TRBJ1-1; 7 bases are a match to TRBD1. V was pared by 9 bases and J by 4 bases, with 5 bases of the junction left unmatched. The CDR3 runs 12 residues. The germline V gene has CDR1 MDHEN and CDR2 SYDVKM. The CDR3 DNA follows: TGTGCCAGTGGGACAGCTGGCACTGAAGCTTTCTTT. Protein sequence: CASGTAGTEAFF.